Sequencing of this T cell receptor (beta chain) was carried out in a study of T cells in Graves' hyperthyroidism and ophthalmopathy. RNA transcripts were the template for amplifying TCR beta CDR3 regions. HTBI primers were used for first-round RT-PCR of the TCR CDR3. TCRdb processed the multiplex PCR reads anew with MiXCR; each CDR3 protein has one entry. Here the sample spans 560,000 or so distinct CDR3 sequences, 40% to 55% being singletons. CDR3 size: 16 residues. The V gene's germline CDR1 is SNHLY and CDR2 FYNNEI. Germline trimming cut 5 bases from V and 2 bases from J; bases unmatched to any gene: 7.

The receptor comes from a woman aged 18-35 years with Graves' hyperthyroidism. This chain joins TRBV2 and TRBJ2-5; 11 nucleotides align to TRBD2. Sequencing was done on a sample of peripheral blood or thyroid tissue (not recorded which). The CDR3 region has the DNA TGTGCCAGCAGTTTACGACTAGCGGGGTTACAAGAGACCCAGTACTTC. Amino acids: CASSLRLAGLQETQYF.